This T cell receptor (beta chain) was recorded in a study of siplizumab effects on memory and regulatory T cells. The CDR3 is made up of 14 amino acids. The V and J ends lost 4 bases and 6 bases respectively, with 15 bases between them. CDR1 and CDR2 from the germline V gene are MDHEN and SYDVKM. Data came from immunoSEQ multiplex PCR; TCRdb stores just in-frame clones and leaves some out. The profile shows roughly 100,000 clones, roughly 90% of them singletons. The sequencing sample was made of CD4+ T cells sorted from blood. This clonotype was sampled from a human donor in good health. This sequence joins TRBV28 and TRBJ1-2, with D unresolved. The CDR3 bases are TGTGCCAGCAGTTCGTTCCCGACGCCGAATGGCTACACCTTC. It codes for CASSSFPTPNGYTF.